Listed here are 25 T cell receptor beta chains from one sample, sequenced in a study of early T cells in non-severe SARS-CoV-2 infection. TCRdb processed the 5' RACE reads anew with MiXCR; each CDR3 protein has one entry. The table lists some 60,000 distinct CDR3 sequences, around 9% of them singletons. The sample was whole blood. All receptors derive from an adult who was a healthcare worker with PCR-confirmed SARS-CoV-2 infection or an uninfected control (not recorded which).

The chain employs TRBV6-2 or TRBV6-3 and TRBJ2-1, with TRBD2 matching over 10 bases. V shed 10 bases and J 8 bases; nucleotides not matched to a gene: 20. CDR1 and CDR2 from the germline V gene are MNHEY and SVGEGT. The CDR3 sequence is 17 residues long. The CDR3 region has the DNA TGTGCCACCACACCCTCACCTAGCGGGGGCACGATACATGAGCAGTTCTTC. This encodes CATTPSPSGGTIHEQFF.

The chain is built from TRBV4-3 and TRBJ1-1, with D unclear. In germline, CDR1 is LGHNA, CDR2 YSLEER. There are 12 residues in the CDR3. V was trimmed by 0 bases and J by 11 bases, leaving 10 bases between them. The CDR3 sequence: CASSQEPGVAFF. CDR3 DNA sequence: TGCGCCAGCAGCCAAGAACCTGGGGTTGCTTTCTTT.

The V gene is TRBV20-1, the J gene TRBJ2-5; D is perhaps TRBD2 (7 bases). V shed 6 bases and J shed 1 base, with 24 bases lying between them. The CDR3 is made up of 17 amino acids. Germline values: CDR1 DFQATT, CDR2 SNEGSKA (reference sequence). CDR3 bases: TGCAGTGCCCAGATAGGGGGGGGCCCCTTTCCCCAAGAGACCCAGTACTTC. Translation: CSAQIGGGPFPQETQYF.

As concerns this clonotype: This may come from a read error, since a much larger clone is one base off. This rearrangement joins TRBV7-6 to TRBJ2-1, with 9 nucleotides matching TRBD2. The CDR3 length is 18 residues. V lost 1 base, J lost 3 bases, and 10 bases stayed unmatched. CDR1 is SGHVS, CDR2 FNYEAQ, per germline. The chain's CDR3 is CASSLGPAGGPGYNEQFF. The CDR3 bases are TGTGCCAGCAGCTTAGGACCAGCGGGAGGCCCAGGCTACAATGAGCAGTTCTTC.

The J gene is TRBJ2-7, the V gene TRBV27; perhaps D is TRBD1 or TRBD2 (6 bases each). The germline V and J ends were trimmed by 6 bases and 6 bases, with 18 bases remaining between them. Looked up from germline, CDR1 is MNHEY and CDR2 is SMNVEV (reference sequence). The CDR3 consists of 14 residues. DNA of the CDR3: TGTGCCAGCAGGCTGCAAGGGGGGTTAAGCGAGCAGTACTTC. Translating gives CASRLQGGLSEQYF.

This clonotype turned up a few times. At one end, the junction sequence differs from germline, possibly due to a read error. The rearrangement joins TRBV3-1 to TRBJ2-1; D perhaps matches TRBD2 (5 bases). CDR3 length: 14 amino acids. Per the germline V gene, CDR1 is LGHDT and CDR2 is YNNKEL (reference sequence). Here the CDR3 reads CASRQVGTSNEQFF. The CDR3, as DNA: TGTGCCAGCAGACAAGTCGGTACTAGCAATGAGCAGTTCTTC.

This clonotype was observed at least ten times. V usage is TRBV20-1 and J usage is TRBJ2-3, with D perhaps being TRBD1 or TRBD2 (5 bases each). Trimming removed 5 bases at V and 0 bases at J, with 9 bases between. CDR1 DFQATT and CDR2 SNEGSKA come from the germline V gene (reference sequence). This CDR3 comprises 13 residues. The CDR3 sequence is CSAYRDSTDTQYF. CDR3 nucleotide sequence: TGCAGTGCTTACCGGGACAGCACAGATACGCAGTATTTT.

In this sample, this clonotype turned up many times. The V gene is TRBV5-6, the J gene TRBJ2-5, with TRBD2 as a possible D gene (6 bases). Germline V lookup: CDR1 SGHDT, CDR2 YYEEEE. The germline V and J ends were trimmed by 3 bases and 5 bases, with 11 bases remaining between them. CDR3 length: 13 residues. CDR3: CASSSTSSETQYF. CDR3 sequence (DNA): TGTGCCAGCAGCTCGACTAGTTCCGAGACCCAGTACTTC.

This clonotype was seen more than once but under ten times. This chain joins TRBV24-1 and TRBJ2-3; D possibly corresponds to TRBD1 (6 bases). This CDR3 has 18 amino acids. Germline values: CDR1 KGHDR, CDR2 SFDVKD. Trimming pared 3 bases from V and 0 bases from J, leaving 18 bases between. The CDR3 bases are TGTGCCACCAGTGATCCAAGAAGTAACAGGGATAGCACAGATACGCAGTATTTT. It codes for CATSDPRSNRDSTDTQYF.

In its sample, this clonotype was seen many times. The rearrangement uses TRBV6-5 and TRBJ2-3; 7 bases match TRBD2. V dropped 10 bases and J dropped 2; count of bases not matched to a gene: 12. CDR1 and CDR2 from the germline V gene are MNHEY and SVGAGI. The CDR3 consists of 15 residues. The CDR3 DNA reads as TGTGCCACAAGAGTAGCGGGTTCACCCACAGATACGCAGTATTTT. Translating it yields CATRVAGSPTDTQYF.

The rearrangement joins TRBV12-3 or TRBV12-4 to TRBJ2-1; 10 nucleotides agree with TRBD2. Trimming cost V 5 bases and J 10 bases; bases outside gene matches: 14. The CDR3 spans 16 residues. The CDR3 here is CASSPGLSGRAREQFF. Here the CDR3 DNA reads TGTGCCAGCAGTCCTGGACTAAGCGGGAGGGCGAGGGAGCAGTTCTTC.

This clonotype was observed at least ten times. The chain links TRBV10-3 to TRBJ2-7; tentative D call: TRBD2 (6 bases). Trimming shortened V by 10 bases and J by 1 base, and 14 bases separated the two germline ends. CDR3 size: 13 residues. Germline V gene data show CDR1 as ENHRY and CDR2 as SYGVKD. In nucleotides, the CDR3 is TGTGCCACCTCCGGGACTGGTTCCTACGAGCAGTACTTC. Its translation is CATSGTGSYEQYF.

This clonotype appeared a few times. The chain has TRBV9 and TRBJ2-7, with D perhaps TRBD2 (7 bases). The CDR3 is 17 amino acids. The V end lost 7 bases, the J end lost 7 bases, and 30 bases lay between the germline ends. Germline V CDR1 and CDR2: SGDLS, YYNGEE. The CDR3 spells CASPRQESTGPAGEQYF. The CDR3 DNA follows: TGTGCCAGCCCCAGGCAGGAATCGACAGGCCCAGCGGGGGAGCAGTACTTC.

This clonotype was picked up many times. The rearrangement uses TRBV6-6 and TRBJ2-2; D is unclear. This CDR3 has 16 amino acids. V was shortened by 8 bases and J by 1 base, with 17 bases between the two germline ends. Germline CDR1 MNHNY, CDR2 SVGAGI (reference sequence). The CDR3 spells CASVYSRQLNTGELFF. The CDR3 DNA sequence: TGTGCCAGCGTATATTCCAGGCAATTGAACACCGGGGAGCTGTTTTTT.

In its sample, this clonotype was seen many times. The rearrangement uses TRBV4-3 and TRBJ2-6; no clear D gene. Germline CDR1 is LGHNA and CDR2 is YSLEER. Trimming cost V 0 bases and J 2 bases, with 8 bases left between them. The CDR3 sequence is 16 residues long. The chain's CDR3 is CASSQETAAGANVLTF. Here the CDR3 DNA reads TGCGCCAGCAGCCAAGAAACGGCAGCTGGGGCCAACGTCCTGACTTTC.

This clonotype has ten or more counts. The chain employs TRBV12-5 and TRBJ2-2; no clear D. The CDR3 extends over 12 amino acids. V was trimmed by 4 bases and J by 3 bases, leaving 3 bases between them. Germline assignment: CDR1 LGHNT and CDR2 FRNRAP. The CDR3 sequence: CASGSYTGELFF. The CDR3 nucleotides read TGTGCTAGTGGTTCCTACACCGGGGAGCTGTTTTTT.

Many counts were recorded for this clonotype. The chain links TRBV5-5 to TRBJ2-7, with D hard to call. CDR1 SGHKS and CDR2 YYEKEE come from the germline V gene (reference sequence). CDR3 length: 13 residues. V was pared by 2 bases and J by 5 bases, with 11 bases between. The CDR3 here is CASSFDLSHEQYF. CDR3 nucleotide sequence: TGTGCCAGCAGCTTCGACCTGTCCCACGAGCAGTACTTC.

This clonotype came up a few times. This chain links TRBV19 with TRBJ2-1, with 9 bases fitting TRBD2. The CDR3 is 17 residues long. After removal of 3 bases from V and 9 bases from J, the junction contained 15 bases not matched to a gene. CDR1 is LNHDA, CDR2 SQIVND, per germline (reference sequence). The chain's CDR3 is CASSIPSGGRGWGEQFF. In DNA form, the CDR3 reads TGTGCCAGTAGTATCCCCTCAGGCGGGAGGGGCTGGGGTGAGCAGTTCTTC.

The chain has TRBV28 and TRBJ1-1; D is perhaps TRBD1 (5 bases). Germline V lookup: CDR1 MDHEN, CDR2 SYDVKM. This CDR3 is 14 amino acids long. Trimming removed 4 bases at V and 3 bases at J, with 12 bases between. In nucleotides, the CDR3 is TGTGCCAGCAGTTGGGGGGGGTCCCACACTGAAGCTTTCTTT. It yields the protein CASSWGGSHTEAFF.

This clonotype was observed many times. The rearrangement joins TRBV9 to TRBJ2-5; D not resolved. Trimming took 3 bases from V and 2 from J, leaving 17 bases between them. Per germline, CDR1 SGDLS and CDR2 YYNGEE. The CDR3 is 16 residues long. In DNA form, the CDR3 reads TGTGCCAGCAGCGCACCGAGGATCAACGGGCAAGAGACCCAGTACTTC. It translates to CASSAPRINGQETQYF.

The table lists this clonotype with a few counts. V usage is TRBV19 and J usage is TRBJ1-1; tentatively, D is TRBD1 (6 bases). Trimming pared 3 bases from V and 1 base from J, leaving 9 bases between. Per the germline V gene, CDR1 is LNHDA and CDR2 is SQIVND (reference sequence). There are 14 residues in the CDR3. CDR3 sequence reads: CASSIQQGNTEAFF. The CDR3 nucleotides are TGTGCCAGTAGTATCCAACAGGGGAACACTGAAGCTTTCTTT.

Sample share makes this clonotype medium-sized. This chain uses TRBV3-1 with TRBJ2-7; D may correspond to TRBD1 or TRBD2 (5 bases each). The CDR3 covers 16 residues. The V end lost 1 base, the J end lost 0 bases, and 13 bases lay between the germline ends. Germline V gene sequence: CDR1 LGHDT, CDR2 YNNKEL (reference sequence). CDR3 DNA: TGTGCCAGCAGCCAAGGGCTGGGACGGAGCTCCTACGAGCAGTACTTC. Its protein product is CASSQGLGRSSYEQYF.

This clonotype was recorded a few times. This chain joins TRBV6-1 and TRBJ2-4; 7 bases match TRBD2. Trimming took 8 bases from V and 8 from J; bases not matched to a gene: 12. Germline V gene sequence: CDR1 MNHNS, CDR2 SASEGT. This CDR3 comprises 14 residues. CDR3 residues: CASAGRERFDIQYF. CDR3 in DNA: TGTGCCAGCGCGGGGCGGGAGCGTTTCGACATTCAGTACTTC.

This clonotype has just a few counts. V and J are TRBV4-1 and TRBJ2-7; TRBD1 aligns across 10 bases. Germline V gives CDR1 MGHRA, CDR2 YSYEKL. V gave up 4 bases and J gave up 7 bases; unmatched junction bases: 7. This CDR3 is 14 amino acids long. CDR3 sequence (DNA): TGCGCCAGCAGCCCCCGCGACAGGGGGCGGGAGCAGTACTTC. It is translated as CASSPRDRGREQYF.

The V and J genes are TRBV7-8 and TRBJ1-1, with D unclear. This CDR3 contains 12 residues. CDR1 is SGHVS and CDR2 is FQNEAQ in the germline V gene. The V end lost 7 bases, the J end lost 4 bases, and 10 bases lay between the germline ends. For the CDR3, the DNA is TGTGCCAGCACCTCCCTGGGCACTGAAGCTTTCTTT. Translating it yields CASTSLGTEAFF.